This T cell receptor (beta chain) is drawn from a study of T cell responses to AZD1222 COVID-19 vaccine. For this clone: What it binds is unknown.

The CDR3 contains 12 residues. Germline CDR1 SQVTM, CDR2 ANQGSEA. V lost 1 base to trimming and J lost 2 bases, with 6 bases between them. The protocol was immunoSEQ multiplex PCR, while the TCRdb copy is restricted to in-frame clones and leaves out a portion. Among more than 140,000 clones, about 90% were seen once, and the ten largest hold roughly 4.7%. Findings and limits, study-wide: The breadth and depth of Spike-specific TCRs increased once two AZD1222 doses had been given. Regions 160-218 and 743-854 dominated among vaccine-associated CD4 TCRs spanning spike. The donors showed a predominance of white British ancestry and of females, with possible underestimation of clonal diversity.

The sequence was collected from an adult in good health. This chain links TRBV29-1 with TRBJ2-7, with unresolved D. Sequences were derived from peripheral blood, sampled on day 0 of AZD1222 vaccination. The CDR3 bases are TGCAGCGTTGAAGTGCGGACCTACGAGCAGTACTTC. Amino acids: CSVEVRTYEQYF.